The present T cell receptor (beta chain) was sequenced within a study of blood T cell repertoires in COVID-19. Study-wide context: Italy, Spain and the United States were the sources of the convalescent and acute COVID-19 samples. In each case, the material was cDNA or gDNA derived from T cells, B-cell-depleted T cells, or PBMCs.

Germline V CDR1 and CDR2: SGHNT, YYREEE (reference sequence). V dropped 1 base and J dropped 5 bases, with 15 bases sitting between them. The CDR3 extends over 15 amino acids. Profiling relied on immunoSEQ multiplex PCR, and the TCRdb table lists in-frame clones only, not all of them. The table shows around 140,000 clones, with roughly 90% occurring only once. The chain joins TRBV5-4 to TRBJ2-5; maybe TRBD2 (5 bases). Source material: peripheral blood. This TCR derives from a man in his 70s with active COVID-19. In DNA form, the CDR3 reads TGTGCCAGCAGCTTGCGGTTGGCGGGTCAGGAGACCCAGTACTTC. This gives the protein CASSLRLAGQETQYF.